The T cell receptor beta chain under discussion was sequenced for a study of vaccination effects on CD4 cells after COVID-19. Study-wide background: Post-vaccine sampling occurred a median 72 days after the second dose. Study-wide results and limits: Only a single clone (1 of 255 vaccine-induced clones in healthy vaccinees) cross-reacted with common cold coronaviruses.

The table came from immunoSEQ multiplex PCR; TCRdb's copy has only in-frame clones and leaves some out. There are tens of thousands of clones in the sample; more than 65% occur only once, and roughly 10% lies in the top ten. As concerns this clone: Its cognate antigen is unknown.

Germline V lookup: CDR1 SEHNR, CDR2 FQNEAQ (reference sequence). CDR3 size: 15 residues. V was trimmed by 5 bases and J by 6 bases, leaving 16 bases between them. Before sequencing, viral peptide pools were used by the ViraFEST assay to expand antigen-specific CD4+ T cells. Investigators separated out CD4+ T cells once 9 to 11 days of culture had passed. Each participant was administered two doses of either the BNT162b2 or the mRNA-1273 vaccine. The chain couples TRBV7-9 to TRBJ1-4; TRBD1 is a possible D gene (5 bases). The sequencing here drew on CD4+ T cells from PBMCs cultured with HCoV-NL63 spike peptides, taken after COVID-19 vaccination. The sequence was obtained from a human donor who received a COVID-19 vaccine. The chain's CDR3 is CASSPKKVGDEKLFF. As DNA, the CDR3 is TGTGCCAGCAGCCCAAAGAAGGTGGGGGATGAAAAACTGTTTTTT.